The 22 T cell receptor beta chains given below trace back to one sample, sequenced in a study of immune evolution from preneoplasia to lung adenocarcinoma. The assay was immunoSEQ multiplex PCR, and TCRdb's table has in-frame clones only and misses some. The top ten clones hold about 30% of a sample with 9,900 or so clones, 76% of them seen once. Source material: FFPE normal lung tissue adjacent to the tumor. The receptors originated from a person in their sixties or seventies with lung adenocarcinoma. Some clones in this sample may be carry-over from other donors' samples.

The chain carries TRBV9 and TRBJ1-5, with a possible D match to TRBD1 (6 bases). The CDR3 sequence is 16 residues long. With 0 bases removed from V and 6 bases from J, the gap between germline ends came to 16 bases. Germline CDR1 is SGDLS and CDR2 is YYNGEE. The CDR3 bases are TGTGCCAGCAGCGTAGGGCGCCAGGGGCGCAGTCAGCCCCAGCATTTT. This encodes CASSVGRQGRSQPQHF.

This rearrangement joins TRBV28 to TRBJ1-4; D is uncertain. Germline V gene data show CDR1 as MDHEN and CDR2 as SYDVKM. There are 11 residues in the CDR3. V gave up 5 bases and J gave up 8 bases, with 6 bases separating them. CDR3 bases: TGTGCCAGCAGTCCCAGGGAAAAACTGTTTTTT. Translating it yields CASSPREKLFF.

The gene calls are TRBV9 and TRBJ2-2; 8 bases map to TRBD2. The V gene's germline CDR1 is SGDLS and CDR2 YYNGEE. V dropped 2 bases and J dropped 6; count of bases not matched to a gene: 18. The CDR3 is 19 amino acids. The CDR3 is CASSVKASDGRALSGELFF. The CDR3 nucleotides read TGTGCCAGCAGCGTTAAGGCTTCGGACGGGAGGGCCTTGTCCGGGGAGCTGTTTTTT.

In this sample, this clone turned up once. The rearrangement uses TRBV19 and TRBJ2-2; D is perhaps TRBD2 (6 bases). This CDR3 is 12 amino acids long. Trimming took off 10 bases at V and 4 bases at J, with 10 bases between the two ends. Germline-derived CDR1 and CDR2 are LNHDA and SQIVND (reference sequence). The CDR3 coding sequence is TGTGCCACGGGAGCGGTCACCGGGGAGCTGTTTTTT. This sequence encodes CATGAVTGELFF.

V is TRBV5-1 and J is TRBJ2-1; 7 positions agree with TRBD1. From germline, CDR1 is SGHRS and CDR2 YFSETQ. Trimming took 2 bases from V and 4 from J; bases not matched to a gene: 3. The CDR3 runs 14 residues. CDR3 nucleotide sequence: TGCGCCAGCAGCTTAGACAGGGTTTACAATGAGCAGTTCTTC. It codes for CASSLDRVYNEQFF.

Within the sample, this clone is medium-sized. V and J are TRBV9 and TRBJ2-1; possibly TRBD1 for D (6 bases). V shed 3 bases and J shed 6 bases, with 13 bases lying between them. CDR1 SGDLS and CDR2 YYNGEE come from the germline V gene. The CDR3 sequence is 14 residues long. The DNA for the CDR3 is TGTGCCAGCAGCGACCGGGACACAGGCAATGAGCAGTTCTTC. Translating gives CASSDRDTGNEQFF.

The gene calls are TRBV14 and TRBJ2-1, with unresolved D. In germline, CDR1 is SGHDN, CDR2 FVKESK. The V and J ends lost 4 bases and 3 bases respectively, with 13 bases between them. This CDR3 contains 15 residues. The CDR3 region is CASSLPGVGYNEQFF. CDR3 in DNA: TGTGCCAGCAGCCTCCCGGGTGTAGGCTACAATGAGCAGTTCTTC. The full variable domain, in which reference TRBV14 and TRBJ2-1 provide the parts outside the CDR3, is EAGVTQFPSHSVIEKGQTVTLRCDPISGHDNLYWYRRVMGKEIKFLLHFVKESKQDESGMPNNRFLAERTGGTYSTLKVQPAELEDSGVYFCASSLPGVGYNEQFFGPGTRLTVL.

The V gene is TRBV6-6, the J gene TRBJ1-2; D remains ambiguous. V lost 5 bases and J lost 7, with 14 bases in between. The germline V gene has CDR1 MNHNY and CDR2 SVGAGI (reference sequence). The CDR3 length is 13 residues. The CDR3 DNA sequence: TGTGCCAGCAGTGGCTCGGGGTTGGGTGGCTACACCTTC. Translation gives CASSGSGLGGYTF.

This clone has just a few counts. CDR3 sequence: CASSSETGHKLYTF. Here the CDR3 DNA reads TGCGCCAGCAGCTCAGAGACAGGGCATAAACTCTACACCTTC. This chain uses TRBV5-1 with TRBJ1-2, with 7 positions matching TRBD1. This CDR3 spans 14 amino acids. The V gene end was trimmed by 3 bases and the J gene end by 10 bases; junction bases not matched to a gene: 12. Per germline, CDR1 SGHRS and CDR2 YFSETQ.

This clone was detected once. The rearrangement links TRBV11-3 to TRBJ2-6; TRBD1 matches 9 bases. V lost 3 bases and J lost 2; bases outside the gene matches: 5. This CDR3 contains 17 residues. Germline V gene lookup returns CDR1 SGHNT and CDR2 YENEEA. CDR3 loop: CASSFGTGKTGANVLTF. The CDR3 bases are TGTGCCAGCAGCTTCGGGACAGGGAAGACTGGGGCCAACGTCCTGACTTTC.

J is TRBJ2-7 and V is TRBV11-3; 12 bases map to TRBD2. With V trimmed by 2 bases and J by 7 bases, 9 bases remained unmatched. The CDR3 runs 16 residues. From germline, CDR1 is SGHNT and CDR2 YENEEA. The CDR3: CASSLQHLAGGPEQYF. CDR3 coding DNA: TGTGCCAGCAGCTTACAACACCTAGCGGGAGGGCCGGAGCAGTACTTC.

The gene calls are TRBV6-1 and TRBJ2-7; 7 bases are a match to TRBD2. Germline CDR1 MNHNS, CDR2 SASEGT. J lost 2 bases, V lost 0 bases, and 1 base had no gene match. The length of the CDR3 is 14 residues. As DNA, the CDR3 is TGTGCCAGCAGTGAAGCGGGAGGGCCCTACGAGCAGTACTTC. As protein: CASSEAGGPYEQYF.

The rearrangement joins TRBV7-2 to TRBJ1-2; D might be TRBD1 (5 bases). Germline CDR1 reads SGHTA; CDR2 reads FQGNSA. The germline V and J ends were trimmed by 4 bases and 8 bases, with 17 bases remaining between them. CDR3 length: 14 amino acids. The CDR3: CASSSSQGRRGYTF. The CDR3 DNA follows: TGTGCCAGCAGCTCCTCCCAGGGCCGACGGGGCTACACCTTC.

V and J are TRBV27 and TRBJ2-1, with a possible D match to TRBD1 (5 bases). The V end lost 8 bases, the J end lost 6 bases, and 23 bases lay between the germline ends. Germline CDR1 reads MNHEY; CDR2 reads SMNVEV (reference sequence). CDR3 length: 16 amino acids. The CDR3 sequence: CASRRETAFLGNEQFF. The CDR3 region has the DNA TGTGCCAGCCGCCGTGAGACAGCCTTCCTGGGCAATGAGCAGTTCTTC.

The V gene is TRBV5-1, the J gene TRBJ2-3; 8 bases agree with TRBD1. This CDR3 is built from 15 residues. Germline V gene data show CDR1 as SGHRS and CDR2 as YFSETQ. Germline trimming cut 2 bases from V and 1 base from J; bases unmatched to any gene: 3. The CDR3 sequence: CASSFGQGRTDTQYF. CDR3 coding DNA: TGCGCCAGCAGCTTCGGACAGGGCCGCACAGATACGCAGTATTTT.

This chain connects TRBV29-1 to TRBJ2-1; TRBD2 is a possible D gene (6 bases). Trimming stripped 4 bases from V and 10 bases from J, with 26 bases between. Germline values: CDR1 SQVTM, CDR2 ANQGSEA. The CDR3 runs to 16 residues. CDR3 amino acids: CSVGLAPWGVTEEQFF. For the CDR3, the DNA is TGCAGCGTTGGACTGGCGCCCTGGGGGGTTACTGAAGAGCAGTTCTTC.

The chain combines TRBV5-8 with TRBJ1-2; D unresolved. V was clipped by 5 bases and J by 5 bases, with 10 bases between them. From germline, CDR1 is SGHTS and CDR2 YDEGEE. The CDR3 consists of 12 residues. The CDR3 reads CASSFTRYGYTF. Here the CDR3 DNA reads TGTGCCAGCAGTTTTACACGTTATGGCTACACCTTC.

CDR3 bases: TGTGCCTGGAGTTTCCATCGCGAGGAGCTGTTTTTT. This codes for CAWSFHREELFF. The chain recombines TRBV30 with TRBJ2-2; D gene ambiguous. Trimming removed 2 bases from V and 10 bases from J, with 11 bases in between. The CDR3 covers 12 residues. Looked up from germline, CDR1 is GTSNPN and CDR2 is SVGIG (reference sequence). The full variable domain, completed using reference TRBV30 and TRBJ2-2, is SQTIHQWPATLVQPVGSPLSLECTVEGTSNPNLYWYRQAAGRGLQLLFYSVGIGQISSEVPQNLSASRPQDRQFILSSKKLLLSDSGFYLCAWSFHREELFFGEGSRLTVL.

This clone was found once. The chain carries TRBV6-1 and TRBJ1-4; unclear D gene. The CDR3 totals 14 residues. Germline V lookup: CDR1 MNHNS, CDR2 SASEGT. Trimming pared 2 bases from V and 4 bases from J, leaving 8 bases between. The CDR3 loop is CASSEHYLNEKLFF. In DNA, the CDR3 is TGTGCCAGCAGTGAACACTATCTTAATGAAAAACTGTTTTTT.

This clone occurred a few times. The rearrangement joins TRBV7-2 to TRBJ2-3, with TRBD2 matching 10 bases. The CDR3 has 17 amino acids. After removal of 8 bases from V and 3 bases from J, the junction contained 14 bases not matched to a gene. Germline values: CDR1 SGHTA, CDR2 FQGNSA. This CDR3 reads CASSIRVGTSATDTQYF. The DNA for the CDR3 is TGTGCCAGCTCGATCAGGGTTGGGACTAGCGCAACAGATACGCAGTATTTT.

The gene calls are TRBV5-1 and TRBJ2-1; D possibly corresponds to TRBD2 (6 bases). V was trimmed by 4 bases and J by 0 bases, leaving 11 bases between them. CDR1 and CDR2 (germline): SGHRS, YFSETQ. This CDR3 has 15 amino acids. CDR3 region: CASSLGSPSYNEQFF. The DNA of the CDR3 is TGCGCCAGCAGCCTCGGGAGCCCCTCCTACAATGAGCAGTTCTTC.

The V gene is TRBV18, the J gene TRBJ2-7, with D possibly matching TRBD1 (5 bases). In germline, CDR1 is KGHSH, CDR2 LQKENI. This CDR3 comprises 14 residues. Trimming took off 4 bases at V and 3 bases at J, with 13 bases between the two ends. The CDR3 reads CASSRNRKDYEQYF. The CDR3 coding sequence is TGTGCCAGCTCACGTAACAGGAAGGACTACGAGCAGTACTTC.